Presented here are 14 T cell receptor beta chains from one specimen sequenced in a study of CXCR3-negative and CXCR3-positive naive CD8 T cells (dated by TCRdb to between 2017 and 2020). The data were produced on a NextSeq 550. The Human TCR Profiling Kit (MiLaboratory) was used to prepare UMI-labeled 5' RACE TRB cDNA libraries. Based on TCRdb reprocessing of the reads, there is one entry per CDR3 protein sequence, and DNA is missing. This sample's clone table shows approximately 40,000 distinct CDR3 sequences. About 14% of the sample is taken by the ten largest. The sample comprised memory CD8+ T cells from blood. Sample cell subset or site, as interpreted from the label and publication: conventional CD8+ memory T cells (TMEM), sorted as controls. The source of these receptors is a human donor in good health. Some clones in this sample may be carry-over from other donors' samples.

V gene TRBV29-1 combines with J gene TRBJ2-3; TCRdb returns TRBD2, unconfirmable since there is no DNA. The germline CDR1 and CDR2 sequences are SQVTM and ANQGSEA. CDR3 size: 13 residues. CDR3 sequence: CSAGLEGTDTQYF.

The CDR3 is CASSIGISTDTQYF. The genes are TRBV28 and TRBJ2-3. CDR1 and CDR2 (germline): MDHEN, SYDVKM. This CDR3 is 14 amino acids long.

V gene TRBV23-1 combines with J gene TRBJ2-7; the D call from TCRdb, TRBD1, cannot be confirmed without DNA. TRBV23-1 counts as an open reading frame of uncertain function. This CDR3 comprises 17 residues. The CDR3 region is CASSTGQGNGYGYEQYF.

The chain uses TRBV4-1 and TRBJ2-5; the TCRdb call, TRBD1, lacks DNA for checking. From germline, CDR1 is MGHRA and CDR2 YSYEKL. The CDR3 extends over 16 amino acids. This chain's CDR3 is CASSLYPGQGGETQCF.

The CDR3 region is CASTPGDTPTEAFF. The chain recombines TRBV6-4 with TRBJ1-1; TCRdb selects TRBD1, and the lack of DNA leaves this call unchecked. There are 14 residues in the CDR3. Germline V lookup: CDR1 MRHNA, CDR2 SNTAGT.

V usage is TRBV4-1 and J usage is TRBJ1-5. The CDR3 runs 14 residues. Germline assignment: CDR1 MGHRA and CDR2 YSYEKL. This CDR3 reads CASSQEDGPQPQHF.

The rearrangement links TRBV25-1 to TRBJ2-7. Germline V gene sequence: CDR1 MGHDK, CDR2 SYGVNS. There are 15 residues in the CDR3. The CDR3 sequence: CASSLTSESSYEQYF.

The chain recombines TRBV4-3 with TRBJ2-7. The CDR3 contains 13 residues. Germline assignment: CDR1 LGHNA and CDR2 YSLEER. The CDR3 sequence is CASSQGRHWRQYF.

This chain joins TRBV19 and TRBJ2-2; TCRdb indicates TRBD2, and absent DNA this call remains unverified. Germline V gene lookup returns CDR1 LNHDA and CDR2 SQIVND (reference sequence). The CDR3 loop spans 15 amino acids. CDR3 loop: CASTSLAGHTGELFF.

The V call is TRBV7-8, the J call TRBJ2-3; lacking DNA, the TRBD1 call made by TCRdb goes unchecked. Germline V lookup: CDR1 SGHVS, CDR2 FQNEAQ. This CDR3 has 17 amino acids. The CDR3 sequence is CASSPTPGTGPTDTQYF. The entire variable domain, with the rest obtained from reference TRBV7-8 and TRBJ2-3, is as follows: GAGVSQSPRYKVAKRGQDVALRCDPISGHVSLFWYQQALGQGPEFLTYFQNEAQLDKSGLPSDRFFAERPEGSVSTLKIQRTQQEDSAVYLCASSPTPGTGPTDTQYFGPGTRLTVL.

This chain links TRBV7-6 with TRBJ1-2. CDR1 is SGHVS and CDR2 is FNYEAQ in the germline V gene. This CDR3 spans 13 amino acids. The CDR3 sequence is CASSSGLDYGYTF.

V and J are TRBV6-5 and TRBJ2-7; as DNA is missing, the TRBD1 call by TCRdb cannot be tested. The length of the CDR3 is 15 residues. Germline lookup yields CDR1 MNHEY and CDR2 SVGAGI. The CDR3 here is CASSVHGDRQNEQYF.

This chain connects TRBV7-8 to TRBJ2-2. Germline V gives CDR1 SGHVS, CDR2 FQNEAQ. CDR3 size: 14 residues. The CDR3 sequence is CASSLEANTGELFF.

The genes are TRBV21-1 and TRBJ2-3; TCRdb's D gene call, TRBD1, goes unchecked for lack of DNA. TRBV21-1 is annotated as a pseudogene. The CDR3 runs to 17 residues. The CDR3 is CASSQTVPGTIVDTQYF.